This T cell receptor (beta chain) was captured by sequencing in a study of PD-1 blockade in classical Hodgkin lymphoma. Study overall: A 3 mg/kg intravenous dose of nivolumab was received by patients every 2 weeks. Broader study findings: There was a significant rise in CD4+ TCR diversity by C4D1, with no such rise for CD8+. The diversity seen at baseline in complete responders resembled that of newly diagnosed patients.

Specified time point: cycle 4 day 1 (C4D1), after 6 weeks of nivolumab. All trial patients relapsed after autologous stem cell transplantation. This clone was detected a few times. The antigen is unknown. Libraries were prepared by immunoSEQ multiplex PCR; TCRdb keeps only in-frame clonotypes and omits some of them. The top ten hold roughly a sixth of the sample, which has about 31,000 clones, about four fifths seen once. Per germline, CDR1 SGHRS and CDR2 YFSETQ. The trim removed 0 bases at V and 7 bases at J, leaving 9 bases unmatched. The CDR3 runs to 16 residues. Specimen: peripheral blood mononuclear cells (PBMCs), collected before the fourth cycle of nivolumab. This TCR was recovered from a human donor with classical Hodgkin lymphoma. V and J are TRBV5-1 and TRBJ1-2, with 10 nucleotides matching TRBD1. CDR3 in amino acids: CASSLVWDRGWVGYTF. The CDR3 DNA follows: TGCGCCAGCAGCTTGGTTTGGGACAGGGGCTGGGTTGGCTACACCTTC. Supplemented by reference TRBV5-1 and TRBJ1-2, the full variable domain reads KAGVTQTPRYLIKTRGQQVTLSCSPISGHRSVSWYQQTPGQGLQFLFEYFSETQRNKGNFPGRFSGRQFSNSRSEMNVSTLELGDSALYLCASSLVWDRGWVGYTFGSGTRLTVV.